The 25 T cell receptor beta chains in this list originate from one sample, sequenced in a study of CD8 T cells in Susac syndrome. RNA in amounts of about 0.5 to 1 ug was reverse transcribed with random hexamers. TCRdb independently ran MiXCR on the immunoSEQ multiplex PCR reads; one entry per CDR3 protein. The table shows about 300,000 distinct CDR3 sequences, with around 91% occurring only once. Sequenced material: CD8+ T cells from PBMCs. These receptors came from a human donor with multiple sclerosis.

The gene calls are TRBV27 and TRBJ1-5; D gene unclear. Germline V gene lookup returns CDR1 MNHEY and CDR2 SMNVEV (reference sequence). CDR3 size: 13 residues. V was pared by 2 bases and J by 3 bases, with 5 bases between. The DNA for the CDR3 is TGTGCCAGCAGTTTAGGGAACAATCAGCCCCAGCATTTT. It codes for CASSLGNNQPQHF.

The chain recombines TRBV20-1 with TRBJ1-2, with D possibly being TRBD1 (5 bases). Germline-derived CDR1 and CDR2 are DFQATT and SNEGSKA (reference sequence). CDR3 size: 14 residues. V lost 1 base and J 7 bases, leaving 16 bases between the germline ends. The CDR3 reads CSARVGGAWRGYTF. CDR3 sequence (DNA): TGCAGTGCTAGAGTTGGGGGAGCGTGGCGTGGCTACACCTTC.

The V call is TRBV19, the J call TRBJ2-1, with TRBD1 as a possible D gene (5 bases). The CDR3 covers 13 residues. Germline lookup yields CDR1 LNHDA and CDR2 SQIVND (reference sequence). Trimming pared 8 bases from V and 6 bases from J, leaving 14 bases between. The CDR3 protein is CASGAAWGNEQFF. The CDR3 bases are TGTGCCAGTGGGGCAGCCTGGGGCAATGAGCAGTTCTTC.

The chain employs TRBV29-1 and TRBJ2-1; the D gene is possibly TRBD2 (7 bases). From germline, CDR1 is SQVTM and CDR2 ANQGSEA. The CDR3 contains 13 residues. Trimming left V 4 bases short and J 13 bases short, with 20 bases between. CDR3 sequence: CSVVGGRGGLQFF. The CDR3 coding sequence is TGCAGCGTTGTCGGTGGGAGGGGGGGCCTTCAGTTCTTC.

This clonotype was observed a handful of times. CDR3 loop: CASSQQDTGNEKLFF. Written as DNA, the CDR3 is TGCGCCAGCAGCCAACAAGACACGGGGAATGAAAAACTGTTTTTT. V and J are TRBV4-1 and TRBJ1-4; D remains unclear. Deletions cut 2 bases from V and 5 bases from J, with 12 bases between. This CDR3 region has 15 residues. The V gene's germline CDR1 is MGHRA and CDR2 YSYEKL.

This chain uses TRBV20-1 with TRBJ2-7; 9 bases are shared with TRBD2. There are 16 residues in the CDR3. The V segment lost 4 bases and the J segment 4 bases; nucleotides outside the gene matches: 14. Per the germline V gene, CDR1 is DFQATT and CDR2 is SNEGSKA (reference sequence). Written as DNA, the CDR3 is TGCAGTGCTACCCAGACTAGCGGAAGCCCTTATTACGAGCAGTACTTC. It codes for CSATQTSGSPYYEQYF.

The rearrangement links TRBV7-3 to TRBJ2-5; D possibly corresponds to TRBD1 (6 bases). The CDR3 loop spans 18 amino acids. Trimming removed 1 base at V and 5 bases at J, with 23 bases between. Per germline, CDR1 SGHTA and CDR2 FQGTGA. The CDR3, as DNA: TGTGCCAGCAGCTTAATGGGTCCCCAATACAGGGTAGGGGAGACCCAGTACTTC. Translating it yields CASSLMGPQYRVGETQYF.

The CDR3 DNA reads as TGTGCCAGTAGTACCCCGCTCAAAGGGGCGAACACTGAAGCTTTCTTT. Its translation: CASSTPLKGANTEAFF. The rearrangement links TRBV19 to TRBJ1-1; the D gene is possibly TRBD1 (5 bases). V lost 4 bases and J lost 1, with 16 bases in between. The CDR3 contains 16 residues. The V gene's germline CDR1 is LNHDA and CDR2 SQIVND (reference sequence).

This clonotype has just one count. The rearrangement links TRBV5-6 to TRBJ2-5, with TRBD1 as a possible D gene (6 bases). The CDR3 totals 14 residues. Germline V CDR1 and CDR2: SGHDT, YYEEEE. Trimming stripped 0 bases from V and 2 bases from J, with 8 bases between. CDR3 in amino acids: CASSLEDSQETQYF. The CDR3 DNA is TGTGCCAGCAGCTTGGAGGACAGTCAAGAGACCCAGTACTTC. The variable domain in full, with the rest retrieved from reference TRBV5-6 and TRBJ2-5, is DAGVTQSPTHLIKTRGQQVTLRCSPKSGHDTVSWYQQALGQGPQFIFQYYEEEERQRGNFPDRFSGHQFPNYSSELNVNALLLGDSALYLCASSLEDSQETQYFGPGTRLLVL.

The chain recombines TRBV7-3 with TRBJ2-7; TRBD2 aligns across 13 bases. Per germline, CDR1 SGHTA and CDR2 FQGTGA. The CDR3 runs 17 residues. J was trimmed by 3 bases and V by 6 bases; bases with no gene match: 11. This CDR3 is CASSLLAGGDPVYEQYF. DNA of the CDR3: TGTGCCAGCAGTTTACTAGCGGGAGGGGACCCCGTCTACGAGCAGTACTTC.

This sequence joins TRBV28 and TRBJ2-7, with no clear D. Looked up from germline, CDR1 is MDHEN and CDR2 is SYDVKM. V lost 2 bases and J lost 0, with 8 bases in between. CDR3 length equals 14 residues. The CDR3 DNA sequence: TGTGCCAGCAGTTTAATTCACAGCTCCTACGAGCAGTACTTC. It encodes CASSLIHSSYEQYF.

The J gene is TRBJ2-1, the V gene TRBV11-2; no clear D. The CDR3 length is 12 residues. V lost 7 bases and J lost 6, with 10 bases in between. Per the germline V gene, CDR1 is SGHAT and CDR2 is FQNNGV. The CDR3 bases are TGTGCCAGCATTCGGATCGGCAATGAGCAGTTCTTC. Residues: CASIRIGNEQFF.

This chain connects TRBV2 to TRBJ1-4; D call uncertain. V lost 6 bases, J lost 3 bases, and 11 bases lay in between. Germline V gene data show CDR1 as SNHLY and CDR2 as FYNNEI. The CDR3 consists of 14 residues. The CDR3 nucleotides are TGTGCCAGCAGGGTCGGGTGGTCTAATGAAAAACTGTTTTTT. This gives the protein CASRVGWSNEKLFF.

The chain couples TRBV20-1 to TRBJ2-1; D gene uncertain. In germline, CDR1 is DFQATT, CDR2 SNEGSKA (reference sequence). V was cut by 5 bases and J by 0 bases, with 14 bases left in between. This CDR3 is 15 amino acids long. As DNA, the CDR3 is TGCAGTGCTCTTTCGGGCCTCAGCTCCTACAATGAGCAGTTCTTC. As protein: CSALSGLSSYNEQFF.

The V and J genes are TRBV5-4 and TRBJ1-2, with 11 bases lining up with TRBD1. The CDR3 contains 16 residues. Germline V gene data show CDR1 as SGHNT and CDR2 as YYREEE (reference sequence). V dropped 3 bases and J dropped 2; count of bases not matched to a gene: 6. CDR3 sequence: CASSYPGQGENYGYTF. CDR3 bases: TGTGCCAGCAGCTACCCGGGACAGGGGGAGAACTATGGCTACACCTTC.

This chain connects TRBV27 to TRBJ2-7; tentatively, D is TRBD2 (5 bases). CDR1 is MNHEY and CDR2 is SMNVEV in the germline V gene (reference sequence). The CDR3 length is 15 residues. The V end was cut by 5 bases, the J end by 2 bases, with 16 bases between. CDR3 loop: CASSLYGVPAYEQYF. The CDR3 coding sequence is TGTGCCAGCAGTCTATACGGGGTGCCGGCCTACGAGCAGTACTTC.

This chain connects TRBV7-2 to TRBJ2-2; a possible D gene is TRBD1 (6 bases). This CDR3 spans 17 amino acids. Germline CDR1 reads SGHTA; CDR2 reads FQGNSA. The ends were cut back, 0 bases at V and 5 bases at J, with 16 bases in the middle. The CDR3 DNA reads as TGTGCCAGCAGCTTAGCGCCCCAACAGGGCTGGACCGGGGAGCTGTTTTTT. This gives the protein CASSLAPQQGWTGELFF. Complete variable domain (other parts from reference TRBV7-2 and TRBJ2-2): GAGVSQSPSNKVTEKGKDVELRCDPISGHTALYWYRQSLGQGLEFLIYFQGNSAPDKSGLPSDRFSAERTGGSVSTLTIQRTQQEDSAVYLCASSLAPQQGWTGELFFGEGSRLTVL.

A note on this clonotype: A read error may account for a junction end that differs from germline. The CDR3 DNA reads as TGCAGCGTCGAAGGGACAGACGAGACCAGCTCTGGAAACACCATATATTTT. Translating it yields CSVEGTDETSSGNTIYF. The chain is built from TRBV29-1 and TRBJ1-3; 7 bases match TRBD1. The germline CDR1 and CDR2 sequences are SQVTM and ANQGSEA. This CDR3 has 17 amino acids. Drawing the rest from reference TRBV29-1 and TRBJ1-3, the complete variable domain is SAVISQKPSRDICQRGTSLTIQCQVDSQVTMMFWYRQQPGQSLTLIATANQGSEATYESGFVIDKFPISRPNLTFSTLTVSNMSPEDSSIYLCSVEGTDETSSGNTIYFGEGSWLTVV.

This rearrangement joins TRBV7-8 to TRBJ2-7; the D gene is possibly TRBD2 (5 bases). This CDR3 is built from 15 residues. The germline CDR1 and CDR2 sequences are SGHVS and FQNEAQ. V was trimmed by 1 base and J by 7 bases, leaving 17 bases between them. The CDR3 here is CASSLVAWGWREQYF. The CDR3 region has the DNA TGTGCCAGCAGCTTAGTAGCCTGGGGTTGGAGGGAGCAGTACTTC.

Written as DNA, the CDR3 is TGTGCCAGCAGTTACTCCCCGGTCTGGGGTGGAGGAGAGACCCAGTACTTC. The encoded protein is CASSYSPVWGGGETQYF. V usage is TRBV6-2 or TRBV6-3 and J usage is TRBJ2-5, with a possible D match to TRBD2 (5 bases). Between the trimmed V and J ends, which lost 0 bases and 4 bases, there was a span of 18 bases. The germline CDR1 and CDR2 sequences are MNHEY and SVGEGT. The CDR3 is made up of 17 amino acids.

This chain links TRBV28 with TRBJ2-5; D is perhaps TRBD2 (5 bases). The V and J ends lost 9 bases and 0 bases respectively, with 14 bases between them. Germline V gene lookup returns CDR1 MDHEN and CDR2 SYDVKM. The CDR3 contains 14 residues. CDR3 DNA sequence: TGTGCCAGTTCCCTATGGGAGAACCAAGAGACCCAGTACTTC. It yields the protein CASSLWENQETQYF. Combining the CDR3 with reference TRBV28 and TRBJ2-5 gives the whole variable domain DVKVTQSSRYLVKRTGEKVFLECVQDMDHENMFWYRQDPGLGLRLIYFSYDVKMKEKGDIPEGYSVSREKKERFSLILESASTNQTSMYLCASSLWENQETQYFGPGTRLLVL.

This chain connects TRBV20-1 to TRBJ1-1; possibly TRBD1 for D (5 bases). The CDR3 consists of 14 residues. Germline V gene data show CDR1 as DFQATT and CDR2 as SNEGSKA (reference sequence). Trimming shortened V by 0 bases and J by 6 bases, and 14 bases separated the two germline ends. The DNA of the CDR3 is TGCAGTGCTAGAGATGGGGGAGCGGGGCCTGAAGCTTTCTTT. Protein: CSARDGGAGPEAFF.

The chain combines TRBV12-3 or TRBV12-4 with TRBJ1-5; D call uncertain. This CDR3 spans 15 amino acids. With 2 bases removed from V and 5 bases from J, the gap between germline ends came to 13 bases. Written as DNA, the CDR3 is TGTGCCAGCAGTTTAAGACAATTCCGCGATCAGCCCCAGCATTTT. Translated: CASSLRQFRDQPQHF.

The gene calls are TRBV29-1 and TRBJ1-2; D unresolved. CDR1 is SQVTM and CDR2 is ANQGSEA in the germline V gene. There are 11 residues in the CDR3. Trimming stripped 6 bases from V and 6 bases from J, with 11 bases between. Here the CDR3 DNA reads TGCAGCGTAAGGACCCGGGATGGCTACACCTTC. Residues: CSVRTRDGYTF. The whole variable domain, filled in from reference TRBV29-1 and TRBJ1-2, reads SAVISQKPSRDICQRGTSLTIQCQVDSQVTMMFWYRQQPGQSLTLIATANQGSEATYESGFVIDKFPISRPNLTFSTLTVSNMSPEDSSIYLCSVRTRDGYTFGSGTRLTVV.

The rearrangement uses TRBV9 and TRBJ1-6, with a weak D call TRBD1 (5 bases). The V and J ends lost 3 bases and 7 bases respectively, with 20 bases between them. CDR1 is SGDLS, CDR2 YYNGEE, per germline. The CDR3 is 17 amino acids. The CDR3 sequence is CASSARRGTATNSPLHF. The DNA of the CDR3 is TGTGCCAGCAGCGCCCGTAGGGGTACAGCGACGAATTCACCCCTCCACTTT.